The entry below describes one TCR beta chain. The antigen remains unidentified. A much larger clonotype is one base distant, so this may be a read error. This sample was included in a study of prognosis after radiotherapy for stage I lung cancer. Study-wide context: With stereotactic body radiotherapy, no patient received any concurrent therapy. Whole-study results and caveats: There were reportedly differences in TRBV and TRBJ gene usage between patients with and without metastases. Unique TCR clone counts dropped after stereotactic body radiation therapy, from a median of around 10,000 to 6,900.

The genomic DNA TCR beta CDR3 region underwent two rounds of multiplex PCR. Each TRBV and TRBJ gene had its own primer in the first PCR round. TCRdb called the multiplex PCR reads again in MiXCR, with one record for every CDR3 protein. The table shows more than 25,000 distinct CDR3 sequences, with around 30% occurring only once. V was pared by 6 bases and J by 14 bases, with 10 bases of the junction left unmatched. The CDR3 contains 14 residues. The rearrangement links TRBV12-3 or TRBV12-4 to TRBJ2-5; TRBD2 matches 15 bases. Sequences were derived from PBMCs, sampled before or after stereotactic body radiation therapy (not recorded which). This receptor was identified in a donor aged 50 or older with non-small cell lung cancer. CDR3 in amino acids: CASRYSGLAGGAYF. The CDR3 nucleotides read TGTGCCAGCAGATACTCCGGACTAGCGGGAGGGGCATACTTC.